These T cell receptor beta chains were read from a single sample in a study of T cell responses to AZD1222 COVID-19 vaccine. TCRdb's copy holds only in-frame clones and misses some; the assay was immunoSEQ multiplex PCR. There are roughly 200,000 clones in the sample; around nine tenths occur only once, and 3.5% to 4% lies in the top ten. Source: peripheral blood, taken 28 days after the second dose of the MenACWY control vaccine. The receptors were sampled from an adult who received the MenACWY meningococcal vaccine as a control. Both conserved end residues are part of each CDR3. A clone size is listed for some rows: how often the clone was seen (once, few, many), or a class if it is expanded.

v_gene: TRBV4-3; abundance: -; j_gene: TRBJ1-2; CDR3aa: CASSQGAGGDYGYTF
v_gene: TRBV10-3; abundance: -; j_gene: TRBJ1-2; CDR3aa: CAISENRGDGYTF
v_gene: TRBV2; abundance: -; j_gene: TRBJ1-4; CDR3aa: CASSRDRFATNEKLFF
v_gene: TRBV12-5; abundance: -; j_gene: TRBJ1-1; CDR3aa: CASGLERGPGGTEAFF
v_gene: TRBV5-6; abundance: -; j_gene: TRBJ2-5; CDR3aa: CASSAAGQETQYF
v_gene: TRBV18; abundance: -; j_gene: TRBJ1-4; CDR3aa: CASSSDGTANEKLFF
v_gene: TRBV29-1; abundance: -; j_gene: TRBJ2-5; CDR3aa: CSVAGGRETQYF
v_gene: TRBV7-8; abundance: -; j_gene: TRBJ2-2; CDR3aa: CASSFSRRGNTGELFF
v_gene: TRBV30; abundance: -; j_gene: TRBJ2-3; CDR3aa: CAWGTEFTDTQYF
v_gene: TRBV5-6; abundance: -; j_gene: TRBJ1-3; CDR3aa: CASSFGQGASGNTIYF
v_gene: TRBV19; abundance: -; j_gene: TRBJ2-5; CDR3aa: CASSHSGRDEGAQYF
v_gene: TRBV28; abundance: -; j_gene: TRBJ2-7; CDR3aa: CASSFQQYSYEQYF
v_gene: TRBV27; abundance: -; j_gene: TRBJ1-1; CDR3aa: CASSDRGAWTYTEAFF
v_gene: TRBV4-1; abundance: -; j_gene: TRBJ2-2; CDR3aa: CASSQEAGELFF
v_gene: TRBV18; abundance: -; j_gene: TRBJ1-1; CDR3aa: CASSPPLIRDTEAFF
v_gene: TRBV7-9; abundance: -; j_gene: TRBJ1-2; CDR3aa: CASSFFGTGEYGYTF
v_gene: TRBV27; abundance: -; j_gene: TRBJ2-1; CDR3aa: CASRRGTSGSHYNEQFF
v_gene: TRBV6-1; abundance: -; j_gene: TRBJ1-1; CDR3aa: CASSDRASWVAFF
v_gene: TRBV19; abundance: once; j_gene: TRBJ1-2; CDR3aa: CASRWLLPPYGYTF
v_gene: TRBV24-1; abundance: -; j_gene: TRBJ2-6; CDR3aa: CATGRSGANVLTF
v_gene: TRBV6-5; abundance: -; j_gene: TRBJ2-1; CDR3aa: CASSYRTGIYNEQFF
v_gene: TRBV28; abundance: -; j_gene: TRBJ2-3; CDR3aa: CASSGHGGSTDTQYF
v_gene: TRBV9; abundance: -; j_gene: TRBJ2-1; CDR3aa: CASSAEGEKDNEQFF
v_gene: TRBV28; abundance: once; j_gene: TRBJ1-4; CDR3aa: CASFQTGSNEKLFF
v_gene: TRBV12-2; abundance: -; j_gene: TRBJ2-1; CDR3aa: CASPSVGAGTLNEQFF
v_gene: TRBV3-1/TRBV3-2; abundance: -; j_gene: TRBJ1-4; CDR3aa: CASTITGVNEKLFF
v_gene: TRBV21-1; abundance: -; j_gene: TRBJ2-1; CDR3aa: CASRIPSGISLNEQFF
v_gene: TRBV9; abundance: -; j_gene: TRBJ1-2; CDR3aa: CASSALALQGHYGYTF
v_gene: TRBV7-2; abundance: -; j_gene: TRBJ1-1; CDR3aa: CASSLTGNTEAFF
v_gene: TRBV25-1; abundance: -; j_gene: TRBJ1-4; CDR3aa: CASSRQLNEKLFF
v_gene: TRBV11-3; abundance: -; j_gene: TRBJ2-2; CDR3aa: CASSRTGELFF
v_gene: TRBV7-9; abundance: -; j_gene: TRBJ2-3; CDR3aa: CASAAPGQGFRDTQYF
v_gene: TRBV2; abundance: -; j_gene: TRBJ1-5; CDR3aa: CASSELGIGQPQHF
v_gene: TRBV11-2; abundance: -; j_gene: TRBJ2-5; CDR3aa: CASRLGGGETQYF
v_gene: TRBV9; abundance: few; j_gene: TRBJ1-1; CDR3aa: CASGRGQGMRNTEAFF
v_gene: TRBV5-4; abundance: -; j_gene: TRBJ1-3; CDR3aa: CASSLGGSRAGNTIYF
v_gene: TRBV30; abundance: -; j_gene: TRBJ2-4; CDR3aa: CAWDIGTELAKNIQYF
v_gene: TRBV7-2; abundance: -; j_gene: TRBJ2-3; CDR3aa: CASSLARFEAGRTDTQYF
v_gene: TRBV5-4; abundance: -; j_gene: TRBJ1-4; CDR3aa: CASSSGAGNEKLFF
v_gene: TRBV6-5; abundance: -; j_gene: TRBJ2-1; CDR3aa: CASTATSGFNEQFF
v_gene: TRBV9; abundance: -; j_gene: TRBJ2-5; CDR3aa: CASSVIGAGQETQYF
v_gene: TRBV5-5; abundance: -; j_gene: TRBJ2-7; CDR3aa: CASSPGQGSHYEQYF
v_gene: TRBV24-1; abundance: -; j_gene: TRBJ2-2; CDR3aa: CATSDQVGGELFF
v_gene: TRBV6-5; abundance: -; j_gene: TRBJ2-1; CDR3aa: CASSSRGREGYEQFF
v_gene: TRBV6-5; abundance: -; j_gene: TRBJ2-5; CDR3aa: CASSSASGPQETQYF
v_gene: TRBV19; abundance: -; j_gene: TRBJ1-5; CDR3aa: CASRPQGPSNQPQHF
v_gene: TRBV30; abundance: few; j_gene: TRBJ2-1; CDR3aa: CASGLTINGEQFF
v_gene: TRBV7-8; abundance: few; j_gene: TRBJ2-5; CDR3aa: CASSLVEGAWETQYF